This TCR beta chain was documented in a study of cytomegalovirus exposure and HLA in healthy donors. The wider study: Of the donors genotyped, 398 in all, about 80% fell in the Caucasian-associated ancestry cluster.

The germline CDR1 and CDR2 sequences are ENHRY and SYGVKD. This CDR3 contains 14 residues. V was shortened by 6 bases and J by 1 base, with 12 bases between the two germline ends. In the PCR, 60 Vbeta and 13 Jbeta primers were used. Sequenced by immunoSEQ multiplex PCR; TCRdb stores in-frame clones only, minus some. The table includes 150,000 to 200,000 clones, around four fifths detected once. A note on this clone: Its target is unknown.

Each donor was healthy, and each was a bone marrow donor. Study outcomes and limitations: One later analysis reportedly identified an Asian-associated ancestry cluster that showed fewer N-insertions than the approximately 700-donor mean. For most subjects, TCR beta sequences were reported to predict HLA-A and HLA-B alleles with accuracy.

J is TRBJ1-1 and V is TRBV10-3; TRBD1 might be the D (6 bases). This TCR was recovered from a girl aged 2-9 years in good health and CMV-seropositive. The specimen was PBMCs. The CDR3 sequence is CAIRPDRRNTEAFF. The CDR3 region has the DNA TGTGCCATCAGACCCGACAGGCGGAACACTGAAGCTTTCTTT.